This T cell receptor (beta chain) was documented in a study of cytomegalovirus exposure and HLA in healthy donors. The V end was cut by 1 base, the J end by 4 bases, with 8 bases between. Germline V gene lookup returns CDR1 GTSNPN and CDR2 SVGIG (reference sequence). The CDR3 length is 13 residues. A multiplex PCR was run with 60 Vbeta primers and 13 Jbeta primers. Generated by immunoSEQ multiplex PCR, the TCRdb table keeps only in-frame clones and is missing some. The sample consists of 100,000 or so clones, under 80% of them appearing once. Study observations and caveats: Data from an earlier analysis indicated that most TCR beta V segments were productive either about 87% or about 30% of the time.

Points on this clone: Its antigen is undetermined.

The chain is built from TRBV30 and TRBJ1-5; TRBD1 might be the D (5 bases). This TCR was recovered from a woman in her twenties or thirties in good health and CMV-seronegative. The specimen was PBMCs. This CDR3 reads CAWSATDNQPQHF. CDR3 nucleotide sequence: TGTGCCTGGAGTGCGACAGATAATCAGCCCCAGCATTTT.